Following are 25 T cell receptor beta chains from one sample sequenced in a study of a mutant IDH1 vaccine in newly diagnosed glioma. The table came from immunoSEQ multiplex PCR; TCRdb's copy has only in-frame clones and leaves some out. The sample lists tens of thousands of clones; 81% were seen once. These receptors' antigens are unknown. As for time point: week 35, safety follow-up. Mutant IDH1 20-mer peptide, at 300 ug, made up each vaccine dose, with topical imiquimod. The sequencing here drew on PBMCs, taken from a glioma patient whose treatment included an IDH1 peptide vaccine. The origin of the receptors is a man aged 25 to 40 with glioma.

The chain recombines TRBV5-1 with TRBJ2-5, with D tentatively TRBD2 (5 bases). CDR1 SGHRS and CDR2 YFSETQ come from the germline V gene. There are 13 residues in the CDR3. The V and J ends lost 0 bases and 5 bases respectively, with 8 bases between them. CDR3 nucleotide sequence: TGCGCCAGCAGCTTGGGGGAGTTTGAGACCCAGTACTTC. Translation: CASSLGEFETQYF.

This chain joins TRBV2 and TRBJ1-1; no clear D gene. V lost 2 bases, J lost 0 bases, and 7 bases lay in between. The germline V gene has CDR1 SNHLY and CDR2 FYNNEI. The CDR3 has 14 amino acids. CDR3 residues: CASSERRLNTEAFF. The CDR3 coding sequence is TGTGCCAGCAGTGAAAGACGGCTGAACACTGAAGCTTTCTTT.

The chain couples TRBV11-2 to TRBJ2-1, with 8 nucleotides matching TRBD1. V lost 0 bases to trimming and J lost 10 bases; unmatched junction nucleotides: 8. Germline CDR1 SGHAT, CDR2 FQNNGV. The CDR3 consists of 15 residues. CDR3 sequence reads: CASSLEDRVLAEQFF. CDR3 nucleotides: TGTGCCAGCAGCTTAGAGGACAGGGTTTTGGCCGAGCAGTTCTTC.

The rearrangement uses TRBV21-1 and TRBJ2-1; the D call TRBD2 from the table was never checked on the DNA. TRBV21-1 has pseudogene status. This CDR3 has 16 residues. The CDR3 protein is CASSTSPGWSCNEQFF. CDR3 coding DNA: TGTGCCAGCAGCACGTCCCCGGGGTGGTCGTGCAATGAGCAGTTCTTC.

This clone appeared a few times. The V gene is TRBV11-2, the J gene TRBJ2-2, with TRBD2 matching over 9 bases. CDR1 and CDR2 from the germline V gene are SGHAT and FQNNGV. V lost 1 base to trimming and J lost 2 bases; unmatched junction nucleotides: 5. CDR3 length equals 17 residues. CDR3 nucleotides: TGTGCCAGCAGCTTAGGCCCAGCGGGAGGTAACACCGGGGAGCTGTTTTTT. Protein product: CASSLGPAGGNTGELFF.

This clone was found a few times. The gene calls are TRBV11-2 and TRBJ1-1; TRBD1 agrees at 7 bases. Germline CDR1 and CDR2: SGHAT and FQNNGV. The CDR3 spans 13 residues. V dropped 5 bases and J dropped 3; count of bases not matched to a gene: 3. CDR3 bases: TGTGCCAGCAGCGTCAGGGGGGACACTGAAGCTTTCTTT. Its translation: CASSVRGDTEAFF.

V usage is TRBV14 and J usage is TRBJ1-5; tentative D call: TRBD1 (5 bases). The CDR3 contains 13 residues. The germline CDR1 and CDR2 sequences are SGHDN and FVKESK. Trimming took 3 bases from V and 5 from J, leaving 8 bases between them. CDR3: CASSQGEDQPQHF. The CDR3 nucleotides are TGTGCCAGCAGCCAGGGGGAGGATCAGCCCCAGCATTTT.

This chain uses TRBV5-5 with TRBJ1-3; 12 bases are a match to TRBD1. The CDR3 is 20 residues long. Per the germline V gene, CDR1 is SGHKS and CDR2 is YYEKEE (reference sequence). V lost 4 bases to trimming and J lost 5 bases; unmatched junction nucleotides: 19. CDR3 residues: CASSEKRDRGPGMSRNTIYF. The CDR3, as DNA: TGTGCCAGCAGCGAAAAACGGGACAGGGGGCCTGGGATGTCGCGAAACACCATATATTTT.

The chain carries TRBV5-6 and TRBJ2-7, with D tentatively TRBD1 or TRBD2 (5 bases each). The CDR3 runs 14 residues. V shed 0 bases and J shed 3 bases, with 10 bases lying between them. Germline V gene lookup returns CDR1 SGHDT and CDR2 YYEEEE. The CDR3 DNA reads TGTGCCAGCAGCTTGGTCGGGGCAGGCTACGAGCAGTACTTC. It is translated as CASSLVGAGYEQYF. Variable domain in full (rest from reference TRBV5-6 and TRBJ2-7): DAGVTQSPTHLIKTRGQQVTLRCSPKSGHDTVSWYQQALGQGPQFIFQYYEEEERQRGNFPDRFSGHQFPNYSSELNVNALLLGDSALYLCASSLVGAGYEQYFGPGTRLTVT.

This chain joins TRBV5-1 and TRBJ2-7, with 7 positions matching TRBD1. This CDR3 is built from 14 residues. The V gene end was trimmed by 0 bases and the J gene end by 3 bases; junction bases not matched to a gene: 3. CDR1 is SGHRS, CDR2 YFSETQ, per germline. DNA for the CDR3: TGCGCCAGCAGCTTGGAGGGACAGCGCTACGAGCAGTACTTC. Translated: CASSLEGQRYEQYF.

This chain links TRBV18 with TRBJ1-5; D gene unclear. Germline V gives CDR1 KGHSH, CDR2 LQKENI. The CDR3 totals 15 residues. Trimming stripped 2 bases from V and 3 bases from J, with 11 bases between. This CDR3 reads CASSPGLSFNQPQHF. In DNA, the CDR3 is TGTGCCAGCTCACCAGGACTCTCATTCAATCAGCCCCAGCATTTT.

This sequence joins TRBV6-1 and TRBJ1-5; 7 bases match TRBD1. The CDR3 extends over 14 amino acids. The germline CDR1 and CDR2 sequences are MNHNS and SASEGT. The ends lost 3 bases at V and 4 bases at J; junction bases unmatched: 3. The CDR3 loop is CASSEGQRNQPQHF. CDR3 coding DNA: TGTGCCAGCAGTGAGGGACAGAGAAATCAGCCCCAGCATTTT.

J is TRBJ1-2 and V is TRBV5-5; TRBD1 agrees at 8 bases. V shed 0 bases and J 3 bases; nucleotides not matched to a gene: 7. CDR1 is SGHKS, CDR2 YYEKEE, per germline (reference sequence). This CDR3 is built from 16 residues. The DNA of the CDR3 is TGTGCCAGCAGCTTGGTCGTAACAGGGGGTGACTATGGCTACACCTTC. Its protein product is CASSLVVTGGDYGYTF. Looking up the rest from reference TRBV5-5 and TRBJ1-2 gives the full variable domain: DAGVTQSPTHLIKTRGQQVTLRCSPISGHKSVSWYQQVLGQGPQFIFQYYEKEERGRGNFPDRFSARQFPNYSSELNVNALLLGDSALYLCASSLVVTGGDYGYTFGSGTRLTVV.

V and J are TRBV5-1 and TRBJ2-1, with 7 bases lining up with TRBD1. The germline gives CDR1 SGHRS, CDR2 YFSETQ. The CDR3 totals 14 residues. J gave up 12 bases and V 2 bases, and 11 bases lay outside the gene matches. The CDR3 DNA reads TGCGCCAGCAGCTTCCACAGGGGTGAGGGATGGCAGTTCTTC. Its translation: CASSFHRGEGWQFF.

CDR3 nucleotide sequence: TGTGCCAGCTCACCCCAGCGACAGGGGGCGAACACTGAAGCTTTCTTT. It encodes CASSPQRQGANTEAFF. The chain combines TRBV18 with TRBJ1-1; 10 nucleotides align to TRBD1. The germline V gene has CDR1 KGHSH and CDR2 LQKENI. After removal of 3 bases from V and 1 base from J, the junction contained 5 bases not matched to a gene. The CDR3 contains 16 residues.

The V call is TRBV5-1, the J call TRBJ2-3; no firm D call. CDR1 is SGHRS and CDR2 is YFSETQ in the germline V gene. This CDR3 comprises 12 residues. V was pared by 0 bases and J by 5 bases, with 4 bases between. CDR3 nucleotides: TGCGCCAGCAGCTTGGCCCAAGATACGCAGTATTTT. Amino acid sequence: CASSLAQDTQYF.

The chain is built from TRBV5-7 and TRBJ2-3, with TRBD2 as a possible D gene (7 bases). TRBV5-7 is recorded as an ORF, its role being uncertain. The CDR3 extends over 19 amino acids. The V end was cut by 1 base, the J end by 0 bases, with 21 bases between. This CDR3 is CASSLWGGIQGSSTDTQYF. The CDR3 coding sequence is TGTGCCAGCAGCTTGTGGGGGGGGATACAGGGCTCCAGCACAGATACGCAGTATTTT.

The chain joins TRBV27 to TRBJ2-1, with D possibly being TRBD2 (6 bases). Trimming removed 5 bases at V and 6 bases at J, with 17 bases between. Germline V gives CDR1 MNHEY, CDR2 SMNVEV (reference sequence). CDR3 length: 15 amino acids. The CDR3 spells CASSTRLVSGNEQFF. CDR3 bases: TGTGCCAGCAGTACCCGACTAGTTTCGGGCAATGAGCAGTTCTTC.

This rearrangement joins TRBV4-2 to TRBJ2-1; D might be TRBD2 (5 bases). This CDR3 spans 19 amino acids. CDR1 is LGHNA and CDR2 is YNFKEQ in the germline V gene. V was cut by 0 bases and J by 0 bases, with 18 bases left in between. CDR3 bases: TGTGCCAGCAGCCAAGAAAGAGGGAAAATCATACCCTCCTACAATGAGCAGTTCTTC. This codes for CASSQERGKIIPSYNEQFF.

The chain has TRBV5-1 and TRBJ1-5; D possibly corresponds to TRBD1 (5 bases). The CDR3 spans 14 residues. V lost 4 bases and J 0 bases, leaving 8 bases between the germline ends. The germline V gene encodes CDR1 SGHRS and CDR2 YFSETQ. The CDR3 here is CASSRDGSNQPQHF. The CDR3 nucleotides read TGCGCCAGCAGCCGGGACGGTAGCAATCAGCCCCAGCATTTT.

This sequence joins TRBV7-8 and TRBJ1-1; possibly TRBD1 for D (5 bases). Germline V gene lookup returns CDR1 SGHVS and CDR2 FQNEAQ. V gave up 5 bases and J gave up 1 base, with 8 bases separating them. The CDR3 length is 13 residues. The CDR3 coding sequence is TGTGCCAGCAGCCGGGGGGGGAACACTGAAGCTTTCTTT. Its protein product is CASSRGGNTEAFF.

The chain has TRBV4-1 and TRBJ2-5, with D unclear. The CDR3 is 12 amino acids. Germline V lookup: CDR1 MGHRA, CDR2 YSYEKL. Trimming removed 0 bases at V and 5 bases at J, with 4 bases between. The CDR3: CASSQEFETQYF. Written as DNA, the CDR3 is TGCGCCAGCAGCCAAGAATTCGAGACCCAGTACTTC.

This rearrangement joins TRBV5-1 to TRBJ1-2; TRBD1 matches 10 bases. Germline trimming cut 0 bases from V and 7 bases from J; bases unmatched to any gene: 0. The CDR3 has 13 amino acids. Germline V gives CDR1 SGHRS, CDR2 YFSETQ. CDR3 amino acids: CASSLGDRGGYTF. For the CDR3, the DNA is TGCGCCAGCAGCTTGGGGGACAGGGGTGGCTACACCTTC.

The CDR3 here is CASSTQTSNYGYTF. CDR3 bases: TGTGCCAGCAGCACCCAGACAAGTAACTATGGCTACACCTTC. The chain is built from TRBV7-8 and TRBJ1-2; D remains ambiguous. Germline V gene lookup returns CDR1 SGHVS and CDR2 FQNEAQ. V gave up 5 bases and J gave up 1 base, with 11 bases separating them. The CDR3 runs 14 residues.

In this sample, this clone turned up a few times. The CDR3 loop reads CASSYSGLLNYYEQYF. CDR3 DNA: TGTGCCAGCAGTTACTCGGGCCTTCTGAATTACTACGAGCAGTACTTC. The rearrangement joins TRBV6-5 to TRBJ2-7, with D uncertain. The CDR3 runs 16 residues. Germline V lookup: CDR1 MNHEY, CDR2 SVGAGI. The V end was cut by 0 bases, the J end by 3 bases, with 15 bases between.